This T cell receptor (beta chain) was obtained from a study of T-cell memory formation after mild COVID-19. General observations from the study: The study found balanced CD4/CD8 in clones contracting day 15 to 85 and a CD4+ lean in later expanders. The main location of contracting CD4+ clones was CM and EM, and that of contracting CD8+ clones was EMRA. Second-wave clones with a day 37 peak had unconfirmed SARS-CoV-2 specificity.

Of note for this clonotype: The antigen is unknown.

After 5'RACE with constant-segment primers, TCR alpha and TCR beta cDNA libraries carrying sample barcodes and UMIs were obtained. MiXCR, applied by TCRdb to the 5' RACE reads, yields one record per CDR3 protein. Of some 100,000 distinct CDR3 sequences listed, more than 9.5% are singletons. Trimming took 5 bases from V and 5 from J; bases not matched to a gene: 4. The CDR3 has 13 residues. The germline V gene has CDR1 SEHNR and CDR2 FQNEAQ (reference sequence). The sequence came from a man in his late teens or twenties who had mild COVID-19 (a few samples of this study predate the infection). Cell type and time point are not known. The chain carries TRBV7-9 and TRBJ2-7; 9 bases map to TRBD2. Material for sequencing was PBMCs or a T cell subset sorted from them (not recorded which). CDR3 in DNA: TGTGCCAGCAGCCCAGGGACTAGCCACGAGCAGTACTTC. Amino acids: CASSPGTSHEQYF.